This is a list of T cell receptor beta chains from one sample in a study of beta chain features in type 1 diabetes. This table comes from immunoSEQ multiplex PCR, and its TCRdb copy is limited to in-frame clones, with some not included. This sample has 200,000 to 250,000 clones, with about 25% found just once. The sequencing input was central memory CD4+ T cells from blood. These receptors all stem from a man younger than 40 in good health. Each CDR3 is given with its conserved first and last residue. A D gene is named only where the DNA matches it firmly. Clone sizes are given selectively: once, few, many, or a class where the clone is expanded.

cdr3_aa	cdr3_nt	j_call	d_call	clone_size	v_call
CASSLYSAEAKNIQYF	TGTGCCAGCAGTTTATATTCCGCGGAGGCCAAAAACATTCAGTACTTC	TRBJ2-4	NA	NA	TRBV28
CASSPYQRDGDTQYF	TGTGCCAGCTCACCATACCAGCGGGACGGGGATACGCAGTATTTT	TRBJ2-3	TRBD2	NA	TRBV18
CAWSTLTGRPGNTIYF	TGTGCCTGGAGTACACTAACAGGGAGACCTGGAAACACCATATATTTT	TRBJ1-3	NA	NA	TRBV30
CASSREDTEAFF	TGCGCCAGCAGCAGGGAGGACACTGAAGCTTTCTTT	TRBJ1-1	NA	few	TRBV10-2
CAWERGASDTQYF	TGTGCCTGGGAGCGGGGGGCGTCAGATACGCAGTATTTT	TRBJ2-3	TRBD2	NA	TRBV30
CSVSGTGRASSYNEQFF	TGCAGCGTTTCCGGGACAGGTCGTGCTAGCTCCTACAATGAGCAGTTCTTC	TRBJ2-1	TRBD1	few	TRBV29-1
CASSLNVAADTQYF	TGTGCCAGCAGCTTAAATGTAGCGGCAGATACGCAGTATTTT	TRBJ2-3	NA	many	TRBV7-2
CASSQDMRSVSEDTQYF	TGTGCCAGCAGCCAAGATATGCGATCGGTTAGCGAAGATACGCAGTATTTT	TRBJ2-3	NA	NA	TRBV14
CASSLAQGWAPLHF	TGTGCCAGCAGCTTAGCACAGGGTTGGGCACCCCTCCACTTT	TRBJ1-6	NA	NA	TRBV7-9
CSVEVQGSYEQYF	TGCAGCGTTGAAGTTCAGGGATCCTACGAGCAGTACTTC	TRBJ2-7	NA	few	TRBV29-1
CAWSRTGTYTKGQFF	TGTGCCTGGAGCCGTACAGGTACTTATACAAAGGGGCAGTTCTTC	TRBJ2-1	NA	few	TRBV30
CASSGLLTDNTEAFF	TGTGCCAGCAGCGGACTTCTGACAGACAACACTGAAGCTTTCTTT	TRBJ1-1	NA	NA	TRBV9
CASSSGRLSQPQHF	TGTGCCAGCAGTTCGGGACGGCTAAGTCAGCCCCAGCATTTT	TRBJ1-5	NA	NA	TRBV27